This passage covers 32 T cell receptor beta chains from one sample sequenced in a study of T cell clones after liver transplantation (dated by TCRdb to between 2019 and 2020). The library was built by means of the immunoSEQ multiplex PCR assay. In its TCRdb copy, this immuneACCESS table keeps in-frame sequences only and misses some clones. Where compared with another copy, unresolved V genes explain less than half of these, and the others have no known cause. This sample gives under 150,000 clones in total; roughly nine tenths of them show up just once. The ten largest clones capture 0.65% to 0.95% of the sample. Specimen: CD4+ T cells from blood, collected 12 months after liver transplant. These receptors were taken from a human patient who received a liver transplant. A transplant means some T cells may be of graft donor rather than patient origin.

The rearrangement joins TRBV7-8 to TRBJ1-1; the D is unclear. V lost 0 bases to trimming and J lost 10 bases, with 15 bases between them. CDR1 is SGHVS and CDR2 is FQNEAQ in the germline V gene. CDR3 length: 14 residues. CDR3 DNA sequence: TGTGCCAGCAGCTTAGCTAGAACCGGACGGGGAGCTTTCTTT. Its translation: CASSLARTGRGAFF.

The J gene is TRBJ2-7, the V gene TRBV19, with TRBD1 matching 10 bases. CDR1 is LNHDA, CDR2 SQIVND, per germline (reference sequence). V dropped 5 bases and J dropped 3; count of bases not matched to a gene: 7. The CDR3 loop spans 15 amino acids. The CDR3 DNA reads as TGTGCCAGTAGTGCACGACAGGGGGCCGGCTACGAGCAGTACTTC. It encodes CASSARQGAGYEQYF.

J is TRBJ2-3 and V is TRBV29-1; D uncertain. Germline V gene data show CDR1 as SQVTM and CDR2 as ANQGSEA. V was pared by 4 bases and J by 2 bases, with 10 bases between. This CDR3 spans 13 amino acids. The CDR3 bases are TGCAGCGTTGTCGGCCGCTACACAGATACGCAGTATTTT. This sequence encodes CSVVGRYTDTQYF.

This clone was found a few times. CDR3 DNA sequence: TGTGCCTGGAGTCTCGGGACAGGTGGAAACTATGGCTACACCTTC. Its protein is CAWSLGTGGNYGYTF. V is TRBV30 and J is TRBJ1-2, with 8 nucleotides matching TRBD1. The CDR3 is 15 residues long. CDR1 and CDR2 from the germline V gene are GTSNPN and SVGIG (reference sequence). The V segment lost 2 bases and the J segment 2 bases; nucleotides outside the gene matches: 7.

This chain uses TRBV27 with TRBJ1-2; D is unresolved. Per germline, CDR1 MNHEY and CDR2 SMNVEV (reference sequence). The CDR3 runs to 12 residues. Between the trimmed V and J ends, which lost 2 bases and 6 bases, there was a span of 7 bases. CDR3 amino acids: CASSLPRHGYTF. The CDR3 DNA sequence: TGTGCCAGCAGTTTACCCCGACATGGCTACACCTTC.

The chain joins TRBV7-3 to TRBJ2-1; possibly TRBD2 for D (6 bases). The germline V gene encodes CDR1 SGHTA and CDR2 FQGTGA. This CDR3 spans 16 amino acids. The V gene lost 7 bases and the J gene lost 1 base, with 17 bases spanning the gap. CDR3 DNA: TGTGCCAGCACTAGAGGGGACTTGGGTTCCTACAATGAGCAGTTCTTC. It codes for CASTRGDLGSYNEQFF.

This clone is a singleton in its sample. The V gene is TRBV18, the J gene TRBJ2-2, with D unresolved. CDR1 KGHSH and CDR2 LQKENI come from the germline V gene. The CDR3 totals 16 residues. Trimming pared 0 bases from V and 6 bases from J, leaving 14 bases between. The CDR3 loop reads CASSPPASRSAGELFF. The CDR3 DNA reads TGTGCCAGCTCACCACCGGCTAGTCGGTCGGCCGGGGAGCTGTTTTTT.

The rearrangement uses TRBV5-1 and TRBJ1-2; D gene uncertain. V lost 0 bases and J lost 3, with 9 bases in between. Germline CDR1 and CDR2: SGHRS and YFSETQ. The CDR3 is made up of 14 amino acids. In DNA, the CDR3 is TGCGCCAGCAGCTTGGTTTCGGGAGACTATGGCTACACCTTC. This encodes CASSLVSGDYGYTF.

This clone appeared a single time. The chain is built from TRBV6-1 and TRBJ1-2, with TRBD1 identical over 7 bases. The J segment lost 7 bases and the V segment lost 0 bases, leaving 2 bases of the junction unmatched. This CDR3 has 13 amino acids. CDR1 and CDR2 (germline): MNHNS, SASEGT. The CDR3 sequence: CASSEARGFGYTF. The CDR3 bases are TGTGCCAGCAGTGAAGCCAGGGGGTTTGGCTACACCTTC.

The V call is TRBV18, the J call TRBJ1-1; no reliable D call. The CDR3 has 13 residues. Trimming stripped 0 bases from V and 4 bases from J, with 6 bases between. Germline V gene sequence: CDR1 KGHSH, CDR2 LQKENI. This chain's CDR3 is CASSPPGPTEAFF. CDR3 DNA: TGTGCCAGCTCACCACCGGGTCCCACTGAAGCTTTCTTT.

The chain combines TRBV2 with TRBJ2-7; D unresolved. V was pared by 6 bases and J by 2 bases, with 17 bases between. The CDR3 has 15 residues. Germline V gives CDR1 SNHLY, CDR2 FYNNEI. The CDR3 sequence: CASSESLRGTYEQYF. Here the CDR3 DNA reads TGTGCCAGCAGCGAGAGCCTCAGAGGAACCTACGAGCAGTACTTC. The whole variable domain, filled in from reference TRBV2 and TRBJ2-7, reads EPEVTQTPSHQVTQMGQEVILRCVPISNHLYFYWYRQILGQKVEFLVSFYNNEISEKSEIFDDQFSVERPDGSNFTLKIRSTKLEDSAMYFCASSESLRGTYEQYFGPGTRLTVT.

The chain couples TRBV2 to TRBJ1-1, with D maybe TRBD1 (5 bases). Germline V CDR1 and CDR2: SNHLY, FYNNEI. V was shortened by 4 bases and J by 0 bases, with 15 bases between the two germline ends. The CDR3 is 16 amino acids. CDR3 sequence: CASSVAPGRMNTEAFF. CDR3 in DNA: TGTGCCAGCAGTGTCGCCCCGGGACGGATGAACACTGAAGCTTTCTTT.

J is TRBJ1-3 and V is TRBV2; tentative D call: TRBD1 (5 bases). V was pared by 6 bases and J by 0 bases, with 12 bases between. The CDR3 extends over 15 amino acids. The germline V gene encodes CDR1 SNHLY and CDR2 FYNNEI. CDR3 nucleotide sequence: TGTGCCAGCAGAGCAGGGAGAGGCTCTGGAAACACCATATATTTT. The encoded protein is CASRAGRGSGNTIYF.

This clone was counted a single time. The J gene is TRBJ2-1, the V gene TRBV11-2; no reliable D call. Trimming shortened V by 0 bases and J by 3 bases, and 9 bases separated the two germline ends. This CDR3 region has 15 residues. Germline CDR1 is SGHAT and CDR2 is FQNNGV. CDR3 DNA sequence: TGTGCCAGCAGCTTAGAGGTGGGCAGCTACAATGAGCAGTTCTTC. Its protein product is CASSLEVGSYNEQFF. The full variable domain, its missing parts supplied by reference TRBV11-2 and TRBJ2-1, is EAGVAQSPRYKIIEKRQSVAFWCNPISGHATLYWYQQILGQGPKLLIQFQNNGVVDDSQLPKDRFSAERLKGVDSTLKIQPAKLEDSAVYLCASSLEVGSYNEQFFGPGTRLTVL.

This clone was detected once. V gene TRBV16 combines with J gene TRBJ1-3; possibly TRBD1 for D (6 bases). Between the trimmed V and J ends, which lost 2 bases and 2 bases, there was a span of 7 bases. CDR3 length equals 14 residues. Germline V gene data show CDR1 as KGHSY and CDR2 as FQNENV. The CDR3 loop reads CASSQHRAGNTIYF. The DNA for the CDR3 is TGTGCCAGCAGCCAACACAGGGCTGGAAACACCATATATTTT.

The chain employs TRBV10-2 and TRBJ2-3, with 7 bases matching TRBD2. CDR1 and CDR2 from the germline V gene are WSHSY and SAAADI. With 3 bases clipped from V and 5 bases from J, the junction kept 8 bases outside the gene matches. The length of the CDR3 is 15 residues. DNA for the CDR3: TGCGCCAGCAGTGACCCGGGAGGCCCAAAAGATACGCAGTATTTT. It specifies CASSDPGGPKDTQYF.

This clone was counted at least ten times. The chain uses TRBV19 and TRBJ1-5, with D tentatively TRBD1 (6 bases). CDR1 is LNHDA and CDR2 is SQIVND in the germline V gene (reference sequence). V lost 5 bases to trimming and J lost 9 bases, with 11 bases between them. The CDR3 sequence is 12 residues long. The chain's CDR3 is CASSSGVAPQHF. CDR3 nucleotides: TGTGCCAGTAGTTCAGGGGTAGCGCCCCAGCATTTT.

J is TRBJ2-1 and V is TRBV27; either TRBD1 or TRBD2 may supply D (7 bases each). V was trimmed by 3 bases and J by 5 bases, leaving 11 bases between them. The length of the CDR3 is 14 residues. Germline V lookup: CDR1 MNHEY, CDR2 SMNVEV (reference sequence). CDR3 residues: CASSFAGGDNEQFF. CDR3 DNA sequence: TGTGCCAGCAGTTTTGCAGGGGGGGACAATGAGCAGTTCTTC.

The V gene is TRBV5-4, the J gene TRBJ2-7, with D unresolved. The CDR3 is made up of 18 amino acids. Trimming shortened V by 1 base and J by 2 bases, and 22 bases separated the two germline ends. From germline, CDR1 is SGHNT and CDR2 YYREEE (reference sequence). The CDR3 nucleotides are TGTGCCAGCAGCTTGAGGCCCGCAGGTAGACCCCAAGCCTACGAGCAGTACTTC. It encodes CASSLRPAGRPQAYEQYF.

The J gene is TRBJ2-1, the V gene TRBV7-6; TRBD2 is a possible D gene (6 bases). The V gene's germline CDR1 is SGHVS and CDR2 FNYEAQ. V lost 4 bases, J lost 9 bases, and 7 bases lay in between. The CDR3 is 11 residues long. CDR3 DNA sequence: TGTGCCAGCAGCTCCGGGGGTGAGCAGTTCTTC. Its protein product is CASSSGGEQFF.

DNA for the CDR3: TGCGCCAGCAGCCGCCAGATATTTTTGAACACTGAAGCTTTCTTT. This gives the protein CASSRQIFLNTEAFF. The J gene is TRBJ1-1, the V gene TRBV4-1; D not resolved. The CDR3 runs 15 residues. The germline CDR1 and CDR2 sequences are MGHRA and YSYEKL. Trimming removed 4 bases from V and 0 bases from J, with 12 bases in between.

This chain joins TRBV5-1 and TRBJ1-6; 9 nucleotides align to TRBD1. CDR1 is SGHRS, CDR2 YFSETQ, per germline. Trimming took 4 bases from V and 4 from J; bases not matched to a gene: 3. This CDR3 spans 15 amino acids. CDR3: CASSGTGRYNSPLHF. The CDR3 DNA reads TGCGCCAGCAGCGGGACAGGGCGGTATAATTCACCCCTCCACTTT.

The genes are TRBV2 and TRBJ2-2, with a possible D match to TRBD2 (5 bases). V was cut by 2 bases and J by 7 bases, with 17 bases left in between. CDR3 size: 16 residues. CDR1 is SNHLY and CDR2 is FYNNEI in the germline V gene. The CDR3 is CASSERGSGSSGELFF. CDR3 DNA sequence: TGTGCCAGCAGTGAACGGGGAAGTGGGTCGAGCGGGGAGCTGTTTTTT.

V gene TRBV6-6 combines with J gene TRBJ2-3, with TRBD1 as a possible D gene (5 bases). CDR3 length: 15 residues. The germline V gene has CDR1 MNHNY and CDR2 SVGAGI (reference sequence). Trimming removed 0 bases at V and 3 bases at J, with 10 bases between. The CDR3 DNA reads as TGTGCCAGCAGTTACTCGGGGCAGGCTACAGATACGCAGTATTTT. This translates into CASSYSGQATDTQYF.

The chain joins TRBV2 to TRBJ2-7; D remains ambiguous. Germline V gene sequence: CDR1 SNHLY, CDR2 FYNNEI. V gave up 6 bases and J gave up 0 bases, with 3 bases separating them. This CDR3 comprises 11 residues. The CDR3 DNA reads TGTGCCAGCAGGGACTCCTACGAGCAGTACTTC. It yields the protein CASRDSYEQYF.

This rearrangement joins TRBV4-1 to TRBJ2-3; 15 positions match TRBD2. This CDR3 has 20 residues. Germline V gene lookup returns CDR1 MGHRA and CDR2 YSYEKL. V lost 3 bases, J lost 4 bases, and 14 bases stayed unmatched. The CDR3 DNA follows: TGCGCCAGCAGCCAGGGGGGCGGCGGGACTAGCGGGAGGAGGGCAGATACGCAGTATTTT. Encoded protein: CASSQGGGGTSGRRADTQYF.

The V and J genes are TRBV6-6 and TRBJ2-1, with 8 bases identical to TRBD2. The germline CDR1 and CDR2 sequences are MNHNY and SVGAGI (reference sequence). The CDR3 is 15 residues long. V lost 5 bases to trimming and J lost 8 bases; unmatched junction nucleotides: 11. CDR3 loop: CASSQRGLVADEQFF. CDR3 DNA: TGTGCCAGCAGTCAGCGGGGACTAGTGGCGGATGAGCAGTTCTTC.

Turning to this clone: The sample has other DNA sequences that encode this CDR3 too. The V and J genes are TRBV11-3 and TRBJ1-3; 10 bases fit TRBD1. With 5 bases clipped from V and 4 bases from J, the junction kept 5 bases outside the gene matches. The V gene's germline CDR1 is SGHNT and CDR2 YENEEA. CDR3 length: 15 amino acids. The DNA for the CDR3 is TGTGCCAGCAGCCCGGGACAGGGGCCCGGAAACACCATATATTTT. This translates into CASSPGQGPGNTIYF.

CDR3 nucleotides: TGTGCCAGTAGTATAGATACAGGGATTGCTAATGAAAAACTGTTTTTT. Protein product: CASSIDTGIANEKLFF. The chain joins TRBV19 to TRBJ1-4; D is possibly TRBD1 (6 bases). This CDR3 spans 16 amino acids. Trimming cost V 0 bases and J 3 bases, with 11 bases left between them. Germline CDR1 is LNHDA and CDR2 is SQIVND (reference sequence).

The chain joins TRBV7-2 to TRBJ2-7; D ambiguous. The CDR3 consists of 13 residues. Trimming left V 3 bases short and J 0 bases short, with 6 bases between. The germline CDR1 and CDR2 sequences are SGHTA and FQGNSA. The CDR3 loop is CASSFSSSYEQYF. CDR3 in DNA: TGTGCCAGCAGCTTCTCGAGCTCCTACGAGCAGTACTTC.

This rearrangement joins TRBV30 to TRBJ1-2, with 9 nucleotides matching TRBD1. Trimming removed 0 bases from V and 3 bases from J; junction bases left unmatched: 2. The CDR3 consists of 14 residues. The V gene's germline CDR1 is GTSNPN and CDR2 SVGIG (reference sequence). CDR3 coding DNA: TGTGCCTGGAGTGTACAGGGGGCTCACTATGGCTACACCTTC. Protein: CAWSVQGAHYGYTF.

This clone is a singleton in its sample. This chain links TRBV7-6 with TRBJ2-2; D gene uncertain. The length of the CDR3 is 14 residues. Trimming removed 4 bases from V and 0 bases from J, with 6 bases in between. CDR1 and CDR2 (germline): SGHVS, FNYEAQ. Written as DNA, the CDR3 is TGTGCCAGCAGCTCGACTTCGAACACCGGGGAGCTGTTTTTT. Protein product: CASSSTSNTGELFF.